This T cell receptor beta chain appears in the sequencing data of a study of CD8 T cells in ankylosing spondylitis. Study findings and constraints: Characteristic, it appeared, of ankylosing spondylitis blood was a TCR beta motif of roughly 8 highly homologous variants. Clones tied to disease were said to be significantly enriched in matched ankylosing spondylitis synovial fluid.

Comment on this clonotype: Its specificity is unknown.

TCR beta libraries were made by quantitative 5'-RACE with molecular barcodes. TCRdb processed the 5' RACE reads anew with MiXCR; each CDR3 protein has one entry. Of about 240,000 distinct CDR3 sequences detected, around 11% appear once; the ten largest clones hold 6% to 8%. Looked up from germline, CDR1 is MDHEN and CDR2 is SYDVKM. Trimming at V came to 4 bases and at J to 2 bases, leaving 6 bases not matched to a gene. The CDR3 sequence is 16 residues long. The material sequenced was blood, either unsorted or a sorted T cell fraction (not recorded which). The receptor was derived from a male donor with ankylosing spondylitis or in good health (not recorded which). The chain recombines TRBV28 with TRBJ2-2, with 8 bases identical to TRBD2. The CDR3, as DNA: TGTGCCAGCAGTTCTCCGGGACTAGTAAACACCGGGGAGCTGTTTTTT. Translating gives CASSSPGLVNTGELFF. Combining the CDR3 with reference TRBV28 and TRBJ2-2 gives the whole variable domain DVKVTQSSRYLVKRTGEKVFLECVQDMDHENMFWYRQDPGLGLRLIYFSYDVKMKEKGDIPEGYSVSREKKERFSLILESASTNQTSMYLCASSSPGLVNTGELFFGEGSRLTVL.